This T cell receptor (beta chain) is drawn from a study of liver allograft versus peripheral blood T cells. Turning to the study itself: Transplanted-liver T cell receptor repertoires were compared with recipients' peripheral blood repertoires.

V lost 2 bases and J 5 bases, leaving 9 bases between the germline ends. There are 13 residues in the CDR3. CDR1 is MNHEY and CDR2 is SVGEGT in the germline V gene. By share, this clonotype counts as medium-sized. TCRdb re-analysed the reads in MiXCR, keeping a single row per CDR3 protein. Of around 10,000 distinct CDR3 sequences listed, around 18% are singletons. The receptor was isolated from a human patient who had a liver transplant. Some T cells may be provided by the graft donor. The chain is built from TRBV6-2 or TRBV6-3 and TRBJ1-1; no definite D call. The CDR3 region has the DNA TGTGCCAGCAGTTACCGAGGGTGGACTGAAGCTTTCTTT. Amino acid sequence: CASSYRGWTEAFF.